Following are 12 T cell receptor beta chains from one sample sequenced in a study of CD8 T cells in Susac syndrome. Random hexamers were used to reverse transcribe an amount of roughly 0.45 to 1 ug RNA. TCRdb reanalysed the immunoSEQ multiplex PCR reads using MiXCR and keeps one entry per CDR3 protein. This sample has 150,000 to 160,000 distinct CDR3 sequences; approximately 94% occur once, and the top ten carry roughly 0.21%. Sequenced: CD8+ T cells from PBMCs. These receptors were collected from a human donor with multiple sclerosis.

The rearrangement joins TRBV3-1 to TRBJ1-3, with TRBD1 as a possible D gene (5 bases). The length of the CDR3 is 18 residues. V was trimmed by 0 bases and J by 0 bases, leaving 15 bases between them. The V gene's germline CDR1 is LGHDT and CDR2 YNNKEL (reference sequence). CDR3 coding DNA: TGTGCCAGCAGCCAAGATCTAACAGGAAGAAACTCTGGAAACACCATATATTTT. This encodes CASSQDLTGRNSGNTIYF.

This chain connects TRBV5-6 to TRBJ2-6, with a tentative D call TRBD1 (5 bases). CDR3 length: 14 residues. Germline CDR1 reads SGHDT; CDR2 reads YYEEEE. V lost 0 bases and J lost 4, with 5 bases in between. CDR3 protein: CASSLGGGANVLTF. DNA for the CDR3: TGTGCCAGCAGCTTGGGGGGCGGGGCCAACGTCCTGACTTTC.

The V gene is TRBV6-2 or TRBV6-3, the J gene TRBJ2-1; 8 nucleotides match TRBD1. This CDR3 has 17 residues. Germline V gene lookup returns CDR1 MNHEY and CDR2 SVGEGT. Germline trimming cut 2 bases from V and 0 bases from J; bases unmatched to any gene: 6. DNA of the CDR3: TGTGCCAGCAGTTACCTCCGGACAGGGAGCTCCTACAATGAGCAGTTCTTC. Its protein is CASSYLRTGSSYNEQFF.

This clonotype is a singleton in its sample. The genes are TRBV7-8 and TRBJ1-5; D gene ambiguous. The CDR3 contains 14 residues. Trimming stripped 0 bases from V and 9 bases from J, with 12 bases between. Germline CDR1 is SGHVS and CDR2 is FQNEAQ. As DNA, the CDR3 is TGTGCCAGCAGCTTAGCCGGGCTACTTCGGCCCCAGCATTTT. This gives the protein CASSLAGLLRPQHF.

V is TRBV30 and J is TRBJ1-5, with D perhaps TRBD1 (5 bases). The CDR3 contains 14 residues. The ends were cut back, 4 bases at V and 5 bases at J, with 15 bases in the middle. CDR1 is GTSNPN and CDR2 is SVGIG in the germline V gene (reference sequence). CDR3 sequence reads: CAWKGALVDQPQHF. The CDR3 DNA sequence: TGTGCCTGGAAAGGGGCGCTTGTCGATCAGCCCCAGCATTTT. The full variable domain, its missing parts supplied by reference TRBV30 and TRBJ1-5, is SQTIHQWPATLVQPVGSPLSLECTVEGTSNPNLYWYRQAAGRGLQLLFYSVGIGQISSEVPQNLSASRPQDRQFILSSKKLLLSDSGFYLCAWKGALVDQPQHFGDGTRLSIL.

The J gene is TRBJ2-1, the V gene TRBV29-1, with 11 positions matching TRBD2. The CDR3 is 14 amino acids. Germline CDR1 is SQVTM and CDR2 is ANQGSEA. The trim removed 5 bases at V and 10 bases at J, leaving 10 bases unmatched. CDR3 loop: CSVPSGGPLGEQFF. The CDR3 DNA follows: TGCAGCGTTCCTAGCGGGGGGCCCCTCGGGGAGCAGTTCTTC.

J is TRBJ2-3 and V is TRBV20-1; TRBD1 aligns across 7 bases. CDR3 length: 12 amino acids. V lost 7 bases to trimming and J lost 3 bases; unmatched junction nucleotides: 4. From germline, CDR1 is DFQATT and CDR2 SNEGSKA (reference sequence). Here the CDR3 reads CSVDRTTDTQYF. For the CDR3, the DNA is TGCAGTGTGGACAGGACGACAGATACGCAGTATTTT.

The chain links TRBV9 to TRBJ1-2; D is unresolved. The ends were cut back, 3 bases at V and 0 bases at J, with 9 bases in the middle. Germline-derived CDR1 and CDR2 are SGDLS and YYNGEE. The CDR3 loop spans 14 amino acids. The CDR3 is CASSAGVTNYGYTF. In nucleotides, the CDR3 is TGTGCCAGCAGCGCAGGAGTAACTAACTATGGCTACACCTTC.

The chain joins TRBV28 to TRBJ1-2; D is perhaps TRBD1 (5 bases). V was clipped by 7 bases and J by 5 bases, with 20 bases between them. CDR3 length equals 15 residues. Germline loops: CDR1 MDHEN, CDR2 SYDVKM. The CDR3 nucleotides read TGTGCCAGCACACCACTATTGGACAAGTCATATGGCTACACCTTC. It translates to CASTPLLDKSYGYTF.

This chain joins TRBV5-1 and TRBJ2-7, with 7 bases lining up with TRBD2. The germline CDR1 and CDR2 sequences are SGHRS and YFSETQ. The CDR3 sequence is 16 residues long. After removal of 5 bases from V and 4 bases from J, the junction contained 15 bases not matched to a gene. CDR3 amino acids: CASRDIERGSRYEQYF. The CDR3 region has the DNA TGCGCCAGCAGGGATATCGAGCGGGGCAGTCGGTACGAGCAGTACTTC.

V usage is TRBV25-1 and J usage is TRBJ1-2; no clear D gene. This CDR3 is 11 amino acids long. Trimming stripped 4 bases from V and 4 bases from J, with 4 bases between. Germline V lookup: CDR1 MGHDK, CDR2 SYGVNS. The CDR3 sequence is CASSGVYGYTF. As DNA, the CDR3 is TGTGCCAGCAGTGGGGTCTATGGCTACACCTTC.

The genes are TRBV6-2 or TRBV6-3 and TRBJ2-5; D may correspond to TRBD1 or TRBD2 (6 bases each). CDR3 length equals 11 residues. CDR1 and CDR2 from the germline V gene are MNHEY and SVGEGT. The CDR3 reads CSGGTYGTQYF. The CDR3 nucleotides are TGTTCCGGCGGGACATACGGGACCCAGTACTTC.